This TCR beta chain appears in the sequencing data of a study of T cell changes during pregnancy in multiple sclerosis. Sequencing used immunoSEQ multiplex PCR; TCRdb keeps in-frame clones, though not all of them. Of about 50,000 clones in the sample, around 90% are singletons; the top ten hold 0.55% to 0.65%. CDR1 and CDR2 (germline): MNHEY, SVGAGI. Trimming stripped 4 bases from V and 4 bases from J, with 14 bases between. The CDR3 runs 15 residues. The chain combines TRBV6-5 with TRBJ2-1; D might be TRBD2 (6 bases). This material consisted of CD4+ T cells from peripheral blood mononuclear cells, taken after pregnancy. This clonotype was obtained from a female donor in good health, enrolled as a control in a pregnancy study. The CDR3: CASSFRAGQYNEQFF. CDR3 sequence (DNA): TGTGCCAGCAGTTTCCGAGCGGGCCAATACAATGAGCAGTTCTTC.